This paragraph reports one TCR beta chain. Its recognized antigen is unknown. No much larger clone exists at a distance of one base, and base qualities are not known. Patients with autoimmune disease history or receiving systemic immunosuppression were excluded from the trial. Peripheral blood for TCR sequencing was collected from all dose cohorts at baseline, on cycle 4 day 1, and on cycle 7 day 1. The samples were drawn from a first-in-human, open-label, multicenter phase I dose-escalation trial of ivuxolimab. Adults with locally advanced or metastatic melanoma, renal cell, hepatocellular, or head and neck squamous cell carcinoma were enrolled in the trial. Before TCR sequencing, CD4+ T cells and CD8+ T cells from peripheral blood were sorted into separate populations. The data stem from a study of OX40 agonist ivuxolimab in advanced cancers. Regarding the complete study: Ivuxolimab was a fully human IgG2 agonistic monoclonal antibody targeting the costimulatory receptor OX40 (CD134). Of the 50 to 55 dose-escalation patients, hepatocellular carcinoma was present in approximately 20, melanoma in roughly 15, renal cell carcinoma in 9 and head and neck cancer in 9. Intravenous ivuxolimab was administered to patients every 2 weeks at six dose levels: 0.01, 0.1, 0.3, 1.5, 3 and 10 mg/kg. Partial responses occurred in three dose-escalation patients, of whom one had hepatocellular carcinoma and two had cutaneous melanoma. Prior anti-PD-1, anti-PD-L1 or anti-CTLA-4 therapy was permitted, and 35% to 40% of dose-escalation patients had received checkpoint inhibitors. The paper describes the monotherapy dose-escalation part (N ≈ 51 patients) of the phase I trial of ivuxolimab. Peripheral TCRbeta sequencing was intended to test whether TCR sequence diversity was altered and clonal T-cell expansion was caused by ivuxolimab. The dose-escalation cohort was 82.7% male with a mean age of around 62 years, ranging from about 20 to 80. Broader findings and caveats from the paper: At doses of 0.1 to 3.0 mg/kg, clonal expansion of both CD4+ and CD8+ T cells in blood was seen between baseline and week 6. After ivuxolimab, more expanded clones were found on average in CD8+ T cells than in CD4+ T cells. In the 0.1-3.0 mg/kg groups, partial responders had among the lowest normalized peripheral clonal expansion, particularly in CD8+ T cells. Low levels of normalized T-cell clonal expansion were also seen in some nonresponding patients. Antigen specificity was not determined for the clonally expanded peripheral T cells.

Trimming costs V 3 bases and J 10 bases, and their ends lie 15 bases apart. Sequences SEHNR (CDR1) and FQNEAQ (CDR2) are obtained from the germline V gene (reference sequence). The CDR3 sequence holds 13 residues, the cysteine and phenylalanine included. Only CDR3 DNA remains: 39 bases, in frame from the first base. Genomic DNA was extracted from sorted cells for sequencing of the TCRbeta CDR3 region. TCRbeta CDR3 regions were sequenced using the immunoSEQ Assay. TCRdb took this table from immuneACCESS and kept in-frame rearrangements with V and J called. Such tables lack part of the clones; where checked against another copy, unresolved V genes explain under half of the gap, and the rest is unexplained. The sample table records more than 45,000 clones; 75% to 85% of these occur just once. Approximately 1.1% of the sample is in the top ten clones.

The starting material was CD4+ or CD8+ T cells sorted from blood, obtained in a trial of the OX40 agonist ivuxolimab. This clonotype originated in an adult with an advanced solid tumor such as melanoma, head and neck, liver or kidney cancer. The rearrangement joined TRBV7-9 to TRBJ1-1; possibly the D gene is TRBD1, per 5 matching bases. Here the CDR3 is given as CASSFGDRRGAFF. The DNA reads TGTGCCAGCAGCTTCGGGGACCGAAGAGGAGCTTTCTTT.